What follows is one T cell receptor (beta chain) and its context. The antigen remains unidentified. Method: immunoSEQ multiplex PCR; TCRdb's copy keeps in-frame clones and lacks some. The sample lists about 150,000 clones; about 89% were seen once. This entry is derived from a study of cytomegalovirus exposure and HLA in healthy donors. V gave up 5 bases and J gave up 0 bases, with 4 bases separating them. The CDR3 has 11 residues. The germline CDR1 and CDR2 sequences are DFQATT and SNEGSKA (reference sequence). General study results and limits: The dataset shows that most TCR sequences were rare, while some public TCRs occurred in many donors. In the roughly 120 validation repertoires, a later analysis found that first-cohort TCR clusters tended to co-occur.

This TCR was sampled from a woman aged 18-29 years in good health and CMV-seropositive. Sequenced input: PBMCs. The V and J genes are TRBV20-1 and TRBJ1-1; D gene ambiguous. This CDR3 reads CSAGLNTEAFF. The CDR3 nucleotides are TGCAGTGCTGGGCTGAACACTGAAGCTTTCTTT.